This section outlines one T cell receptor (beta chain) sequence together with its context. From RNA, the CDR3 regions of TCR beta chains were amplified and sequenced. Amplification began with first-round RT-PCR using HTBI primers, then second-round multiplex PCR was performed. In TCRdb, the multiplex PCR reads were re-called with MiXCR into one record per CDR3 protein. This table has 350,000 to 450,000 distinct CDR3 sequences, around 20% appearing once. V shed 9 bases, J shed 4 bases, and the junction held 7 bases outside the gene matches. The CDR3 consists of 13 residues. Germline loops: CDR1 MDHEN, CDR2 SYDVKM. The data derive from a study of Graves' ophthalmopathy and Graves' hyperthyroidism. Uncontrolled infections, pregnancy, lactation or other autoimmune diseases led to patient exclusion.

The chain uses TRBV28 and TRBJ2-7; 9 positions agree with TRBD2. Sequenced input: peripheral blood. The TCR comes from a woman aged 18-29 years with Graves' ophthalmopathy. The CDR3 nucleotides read TGTGCCAGTCTAGCGGGAACGCCTTACGAGCAGTACTTC. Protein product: CASLAGTPYEQYF.